This TCR beta chain derives from a study of shared clonotypes between healthy human individuals. Study-wide findings and caveats: Clonotype sharing among donors, it was expected, would be affected by sequencing depth. The diversity represented, both genetic and in exposure history, was limited by few donors.

For this clone: Its antigen is unknown.

Clones were read by immunoSEQ multiplex PCR, and TCRdb kept only the in-frame ones, dropping some. The sample lists some 2.4 million clones, 93% occurring once. Germline V gives CDR1 GTSNPN, CDR2 SVGIG (reference sequence). V shed 5 bases and J 0 bases; nucleotides not matched to a gene: 5. The length of the CDR3 is 17 residues. This TCR was sampled from a man aged 18 to 30 in good health. Some clones in this sample may be carry-over from other donors' samples. The chain has TRBV30 and TRBJ2-1, with 15 bases matching TRBD2. The sample comprised naive CD4+ T cells from PBMCs. Subset defined: CD45RA+ positively selected. CDR3 bases: TGTGCCTGGGCGGGACTAGCGGGAGGCAGCTCCTACAATGAGCAGTTCTTC. Protein: CAWAGLAGGSSYNEQFF.